Listed below are T cell receptor beta chains from one sample, sequenced in a study of shared clonotypes between healthy human individuals. Assay used: immunoSEQ multiplex PCR; TCRdb lists only in-frame clones, some missing. The data show 950,000 to 1,100,000 clones, with around 76% seen just once and about 1.5% held by the top ten. The sequenced sample consisted of memory CD4+ T cells sorted from blood. The receptors stem from a man younger than 30 in good health. CDR3s include the opening cysteine and the closing phenylalanine or tryptophan. The D gene is left open where the match is weak. Some rows have no size entry. The others give once, few or many, or a class for an expanded clone.

d_call	v_call	clone_size	j_call	cdr3_aa	cdr3_nt
.	TRBV10-3	few	TRBJ1-1	CAISEWEGTEAFF	TGTGCCATCAGTGAGTGGGAGGGGACTGAAGCTTTCTTT
TRBD1	TRBV14	.	TRBJ1-2	CASSQLQGYGYTF	TGTGCCAGCAGCCAACTACAGGGGTATGGCTACACCTTC
.	TRBV18	.	TRBJ2-1	CASSQSGALNEQFF	TGTGCCAGCTCACAATCGGGAGCCCTTAATGAGCAGTTCTTC
TRBD1	TRBV9	.	TRBJ1-1	CASSLDRDTEAFF	TGTGCCAGCAGCTTGGACAGGGACACTGAAGCTTTCTTT
.	TRBV6-1	few	TRBJ2-2	CASYAGAANTGELFF	TGTGCCAGCTATGCAGGGGCGGCGAACACCGGGGAGCTGTTTTTT
.	TRBV18	many	TRBJ1-5	CASSPSGFNQPQHF	TGTGCCAGCTCACCCTCGGGGTTTAATCAGCCCCAGCATTTT
.	TRBV9	.	TRBJ2-3	CASSVGTVSTDTQYF	TGTGCCAGCAGCGTAGGGACGGTGAGCACAGATACGCAGTATTTT
.	TRBV10-3	few	TRBJ2-7	CAISESGRSSYEQYF	TGTGCCATCAGTGAGTCAGGCAGGAGCTCCTACGAGCAGTACTTC
.	TRBV5-1	.	TRBJ2-5	CASSLGQLQETQYF	TGCGCCAGCAGCTTGGGACAGCTTCAAGAGACCCAGTACTTC
.	TRBV4-1	.	TRBJ2-1	CASSRGARPINNEQFF	TGCGCCAGCAGCCGAGGGGCCAGACCCATAAACAATGAGCAGTTCTTC
TRBD2	TRBV7-8	.	TRBJ2-1	CASSQGLAGYNEQFF	TGTGCCAGCAGCCAGGGGCTAGCGGGATACAATGAGCAGTTCTTC
TRBD2	TRBV9	.	TRBJ2-7	CASTAGRLASDEQYF	TGTGCCAGCACGGCAGGGAGACTAGCGTCCGACGAGCAGTACTTC
TRBD1	TRBV2	few	TRBJ1-5	CASSEETGAQPQHF	TGTGCCAGCAGTGAAGAGACAGGGGCCCAGCCCCAGCATTTT
TRBD1	TRBV18	.	TRBJ1-3	CASSTDRGNTIYF	TGTGCCAGCTCAACGGACAGGGGAAACACCATATATTTT
.	TRBV7-9	few	TRBJ1-5	CASSLGPSATQPQHF	TGTGCCAGCAGCTTAGGGCCTTCTGCCACTCAGCCCCAGCATTTT
.	TRBV7-8	.	TRBJ2-3	CASSLGWGDTQYF	TGTGCCAGCAGCTTAGGATGGGGGGATACGCAGTATTTT
.	TRBV5-1	once	TRBJ1-4	CASSLAAQGGEKLFF	TGCGCCAGCAGCTTGGCCGCACAGGGTGGGGAAAAACTGTTTTTT
TRBD2	TRBV18	.	TRBJ2-3	CASSPPGLAGADTQYF	TGTGCCAGCTCACCGCCCGGACTAGCGGGAGCAGATACGCAGTATTTT